The 29 T cell receptor beta chains below all came from one sample that was sequenced in a study of T cells in Graves' hyperthyroidism and ophthalmopathy. TCR beta CDR3 regions were amplified from RNA transcripts. Using the HTBI primer set, a first-round RT-PCR was run on the TCR CDR3. TCRdb recomputed calls from the multiplex PCR reads with MiXCR, one row per CDR3 protein. The profile shows over 300,000 distinct CDR3 sequences, around 14% of them singletons. The sample consisted of blood. The receptors derive from an older woman with Graves' hyperthyroidism.

This clonotype was detected many times. The chain has TRBV4-2 and TRBJ1-5, with D hard to call. V dropped 0 bases and J dropped 4 bases, with 4 bases sitting between them. The CDR3 covers 13 residues. From germline, CDR1 is LGHNA and CDR2 YNFKEQ. CDR3 sequence: CASSQDLNQPQHF. The CDR3 region has the DNA TGTGCCAGCAGCCAAGATCTGAATCAGCCCCAGCATTTT.

This clonotype was detected many times. The J gene is TRBJ1-6, the V gene TRBV10-3, with D perhaps matching TRBD1 (5 bases). V was trimmed by 3 bases and J by 6 bases, leaving 12 bases between them. The germline gives CDR1 ENHRY, CDR2 SYGVKD. The CDR3 has 15 residues. CDR3: CAISEDVRVNSPLHF. As DNA, the CDR3 is TGTGCCATCAGTGAAGACGTCAGGGTTAATTCACCCCTCCACTTT.

This clonotype was detected many times. The chain carries TRBV12-3 or TRBV12-4 and TRBJ2-7; D is unclear. The CDR3 is 12 amino acids. Trimming took 8 bases from V and 4 from J, leaving 12 bases between them. Written as DNA, the CDR3 is TGTGCCAGCTTTAGGGAACGATACGAGCAGTACTTC. It yields the protein CASFRERYEQYF.

The table lists this clonotype with many counts. The chain employs TRBV7-9 and TRBJ1-3; the D gene is possibly TRBD1 (5 bases). Germline CDR1 reads SEHNR; CDR2 reads FQNEAQ (reference sequence). Trimming took off 4 bases at V and 2 bases at J, with 12 bases between the two ends. The CDR3 has 15 amino acids. The CDR3 loop is CASSYGHSTGNTIYF. For the CDR3, the DNA is TGTGCCAGCAGCTACGGACACTCGACTGGAAACACCATATATTTT.

This clonotype has at least ten counts. V gene TRBV11-2 combines with J gene TRBJ2-1, with 8 bases aligning to TRBD2. This CDR3 is 17 amino acids long. The ends lost 3 bases at V and 9 bases at J; junction bases unmatched: 16. Germline assignment: CDR1 SGHAT and CDR2 FQNNGV. The CDR3 sequence: CASSFLSGKGRRGEQFF. In nucleotides, the CDR3 is TGTGCCAGCAGCTTCCTTAGCGGGAAGGGGCGACGGGGTGAGCAGTTCTTC.

The sample holds many counts of this clonotype. The genes are TRBV12-3 or TRBV12-4 and TRBJ2-4; D is perhaps TRBD1 (6 bases). The CDR3 has 16 amino acids. Trimming took off 1 base at V and 1 base at J, with 11 bases between the two ends. The CDR3 sequence: CASSLDPQGAKNIQYF. The DNA of the CDR3 is TGTGCCAGCAGTTTAGACCCCCAGGGGGCCAAAAACATTCAGTACTTC.

The chain couples TRBV29-1 to TRBJ2-3; 10 bases align to TRBD1. Per the germline V gene, CDR1 is SQVTM and CDR2 is ANQGSEA. The CDR3 is 13 residues long. With V trimmed by 5 bases and J by 5 bases, 4 bases remained unmatched. The CDR3 spells CSVRDRGRDTQYF. CDR3 nucleotides: TGCAGCGTTAGGGACAGGGGACGAGATACGCAGTATTTT.

This clonotype was counted between two and nine times. V and J are TRBV7-9 and TRBJ1-5; the D is unclear. V gave up 2 bases and J gave up 4 bases, with 12 bases separating them. Germline CDR1 SEHNR, CDR2 FQNEAQ (reference sequence). CDR3 size: 15 residues. The CDR3 DNA follows: TGTGCCAGCAGCTTATTAAAGGCGGCTAATCAGCCCCAGCATTTT. It is translated as CASSLLKAANQPQHF.

This clonotype was seen at least ten times. The rearrangement joins TRBV28 to TRBJ2-1; 8 positions agree with TRBD2. The CDR3 length is 16 residues. Losses at the gene ends were 6 bases for V and 0 bases for J; bases not matched to a gene: 7. Germline V lookup: CDR1 MDHEN, CDR2 SYDVKM. CDR3 loop: CASSPPSGSSYNEQFF. The CDR3 nucleotides are TGTGCCAGCAGCCCTCCGAGCGGGAGCTCCTACAATGAGCAGTTCTTC.

This clonotype was found many times. The chain employs TRBV20-1 and TRBJ2-1; TRBD2 is a possible D gene (7 bases). From germline, CDR1 is DFQATT and CDR2 SNEGSKA (reference sequence). This CDR3 contains 15 residues. Trimming took 5 bases from V and 4 from J, leaving 18 bases between them. The CDR3 protein is CSAARGGLGYNEQFF. The CDR3 nucleotides are TGCAGTGCTGCAAGGGGGGGCCTAGGGTACAATGAGCAGTTCTTC.

This clonotype appeared a few times. The chain is built from TRBV12-5 and TRBJ2-1; 11 bases are a match to TRBD1. V shed 0 bases, J shed 8 bases, and the junction held 9 bases outside the gene matches. The germline V gene has CDR1 LGHNT and CDR2 FRNRAP. CDR3 length: 17 residues. Here the CDR3 reads CASGLVPWTGGPDEQFF. CDR3 DNA: TGTGCTAGTGGTTTGGTACCTTGGACAGGGGGCCCGGATGAGCAGTTCTTC.

This clonotype was recorded at least ten times. This sequence joins TRBV12-3 or TRBV12-4 and TRBJ2-7; 7 bases fit TRBD2. V was pared by 5 bases and J by 6 bases, with 13 bases of the junction left unmatched. CDR3 length: 15 residues. CDR3 amino acids: CASSNKLASKAEQYF. CDR3 coding DNA: TGTGCCAGCAGTAATAAACTAGCGTCAAAAGCCGAGCAGTACTTC.

The chain combines TRBV12-5 with TRBJ2-3; D unclear. V lost 0 bases and J lost 10, with 2 bases in between. The CDR3 runs to 10 residues. CDR1 is LGHNT, CDR2 FRNRAP, per germline. The chain's CDR3 is CASGLVSQYF. CDR3 bases: TGTGCTAGTGGTTTGGTATCGCAGTATTTT.

The chain carries TRBV2 and TRBJ1-2; maybe TRBD1 (6 bases). Germline values: CDR1 SNHLY, CDR2 FYNNEI. V was clipped by 8 bases and J by 7 bases, with 14 bases between them. The CDR3 is 12 residues long. The CDR3 reads CASVRGARGYTF. The CDR3 DNA follows: TGTGCCAGCGTCCGGGGGGCGCGTGGCTACACCTTC.

This clonotype showed up just a few times. The gene calls are TRBV12-3 or TRBV12-4 and TRBJ2-2; D is ambiguous. There are 12 residues in the CDR3. The V end was cut by 6 bases, the J end by 6 bases, with 8 bases between. The CDR3 is CASRALAGELFF. The CDR3 nucleotides read TGTGCCAGCAGGGCTTTAGCCGGGGAGCTGTTTTTT.

The chain carries TRBV6-2 or TRBV6-3 and TRBJ1-4, with a tentative D call TRBD1 (5 bases). There are 13 residues in the CDR3. V was shortened by 9 bases and J by 8 bases, with 16 bases between the two germline ends. Germline lookup yields CDR1 MNHEY and CDR2 SVGEGT. CDR3 protein: CASKAGQEEKLFF. The CDR3 nucleotides are TGTGCCAGTAAGGCGGGGCAGGAGGAAAAACTGTTTTTT.

This clonotype was observed at least ten times. This chain joins TRBV12-3 or TRBV12-4 and TRBJ2-7; possibly TRBD2 for D (5 bases). The CDR3 contains 12 residues. Trimming shortened V by 5 bases and J by 2 bases, and 7 bases separated the two germline ends. Written as DNA, the CDR3 is TGTGCCAGCAGTGCCGGGACCTACGAGCAGTACTTC. Translation gives CASSAGTYEQYF.

This clonotype was seen many times. The V call is TRBV12-3 or TRBV12-4, the J call TRBJ1-5, with 7 bases aligning to TRBD1. This CDR3 comprises 14 residues. V was clipped by 6 bases and J by 5 bases; unmatched bases: 7. CDR3 sequence reads: CASSSTGAHQPQHF. The CDR3 DNA reads as TGTGCCAGCAGCTCCACAGGGGCCCATCAGCCCCAGCATTTT.

V is TRBV20-1 and J is TRBJ2-2; a weak D match, TRBD2 (5 bases). Germline lookup yields CDR1 DFQATT and CDR2 SNEGSKA (reference sequence). There are 14 residues in the CDR3. The germline V and J ends were trimmed by 3 bases and 5 bases, with 13 bases remaining between them. The CDR3 DNA reads TGCAGTGCTAGTAGAACGGGAACGACCGGGGAGCTGTTTTTT. The encoded protein is CSASRTGTTGELFF.

This clonotype was seen at least ten times. The chain uses TRBV11-2 and TRBJ2-5; 12 nucleotides line up with TRBD2. V trimming: 6 bases; J trimming: 2 bases; junction bases outside the gene matches: 13. This CDR3 region has 18 residues. From germline, CDR1 is SGHAT and CDR2 FQNNGV. CDR3 loop: CASRLTSGSRLIQETQYF. The CDR3 nucleotides read TGTGCCAGCAGACTGACTAGCGGGAGTCGATTGATTCAAGAGACCCAGTACTTC.

The rearrangement uses TRBV18 and TRBJ2-1, with D uncertain. V lost 2 bases, J lost 6 bases, and 11 bases lay in between. The germline gives CDR1 KGHSH, CDR2 LQKENI. The CDR3 length is 14 residues. For the CDR3, the DNA is TGTGCCAGCTCACCATCACCTAGAGGCAATGAGCAGTTCTTC. It is translated as CASSPSPRGNEQFF.

The rearrangement links TRBV19 to TRBJ1-5; tentatively, D is TRBD1 (6 bases). The CDR3 totals 13 residues. Germline loops: CDR1 LNHDA, CDR2 SQIVND (reference sequence). V dropped 5 bases and J dropped 4 bases, with 9 bases sitting between them. CDR3 coding DNA: TGTGCCAGTAGTTGGGGGGCGAATCAGCCCCAGCATTTT. Encoded protein: CASSWGANQPQHF.

This clonotype was seen a few times. This sequence joins TRBV25-1 and TRBJ1-1, with D possibly matching TRBD1 (5 bases). The ends were cut back, 8 bases at V and 10 bases at J, with 26 bases in the middle. The length of the CDR3 is 15 residues. CDR1 is MGHDK, CDR2 SYGVNS, per germline. CDR3 nucleotides: TGTGCCAGCGGTGGGTGGCGACAGTCGGGATTTGTAGCTTTCTTT. It encodes CASGGWRQSGFVAFF.

This clonotype was found many times. The chain couples TRBV29-1 to TRBJ1-1; no definite D call. V lost 6 bases to trimming and J lost 5 bases, with 19 bases between them. The CDR3 contains 14 residues. CDR1 is SQVTM and CDR2 is ANQGSEA in the germline V gene. CDR3 DNA sequence: TGCAGCGTGGGTAGGGAGGGTCTAAGGACTGAAGCTTTCTTT. Amino acid sequence: CSVGREGLRTEAFF.

The table lists this clonotype with a few counts. The chain combines TRBV6-5 with TRBJ2-7; 13 nucleotides agree with TRBD2. The CDR3 is made up of 16 amino acids. V dropped 2 bases and J dropped 9; count of bases not matched to a gene: 10. Germline V gene data show CDR1 as MNHEY and CDR2 as SVGAGI. The CDR3 spells CASSYGTGTSGVVQYF. DNA of the CDR3: TGTGCCAGCAGTTACGGGACCGGGACTAGCGGGGTCGTGCAGTACTTC.

This clonotype was seen ten or more times. The chain links TRBV27 to TRBJ2-7; no reliable D call. The germline gives CDR1 MNHEY, CDR2 SMNVEV (reference sequence). V was cut by 5 bases and J by 6 bases, with 20 bases left in between. There are 15 residues in the CDR3. The DNA for the CDR3 is TGTGCCAGCAGTACCCGGGCTTCTGTTTTAGTCGAGCAGTACTTC. Translated: CASSTRASVLVEQYF.

The table lists this clonotype with many counts. The gene calls are TRBV7-3 and TRBJ1-6; D is ambiguous. Deletions cut 5 bases from V and 4 bases from J, with 9 bases between. Germline CDR1 is SGHTA and CDR2 is FQGTGA. This CDR3 is 14 amino acids long. The CDR3: CASSPSAYNSPLHF. The CDR3 nucleotides are TGTGCCAGCAGCCCGAGTGCATATAATTCACCCCTCCACTTT.

This clonotype was seen at least ten times. The chain has TRBV12-3 or TRBV12-4 and TRBJ2-7; tentative D call: TRBD2 (6 bases). V gave up 6 bases and J gave up 4 bases, with 10 bases separating them. The CDR3 is made up of 12 amino acids. DNA for the CDR3: TGTGCCAGCAGCTCGGGACTTTACGAGCAGTACTTC. This encodes CASSSGLYEQYF.

At least ten counts were recorded for this clonotype. This CDR3 is CASGLVRRGWQGHYNEQFF. The CDR3 coding sequence is TGTGCTAGTGGTTTGGTTCGCCGGGGGTGGCAGGGACACTACAATGAGCAGTTCTTC. The rearrangement links TRBV12-5 to TRBJ2-1, with D perhaps matching TRBD1 or TRBD2 (6 bases each). Germline CDR1 LGHNT, CDR2 FRNRAP. This CDR3 region has 19 residues. V was pared by 0 bases and J by 3 bases, with 21 bases between.